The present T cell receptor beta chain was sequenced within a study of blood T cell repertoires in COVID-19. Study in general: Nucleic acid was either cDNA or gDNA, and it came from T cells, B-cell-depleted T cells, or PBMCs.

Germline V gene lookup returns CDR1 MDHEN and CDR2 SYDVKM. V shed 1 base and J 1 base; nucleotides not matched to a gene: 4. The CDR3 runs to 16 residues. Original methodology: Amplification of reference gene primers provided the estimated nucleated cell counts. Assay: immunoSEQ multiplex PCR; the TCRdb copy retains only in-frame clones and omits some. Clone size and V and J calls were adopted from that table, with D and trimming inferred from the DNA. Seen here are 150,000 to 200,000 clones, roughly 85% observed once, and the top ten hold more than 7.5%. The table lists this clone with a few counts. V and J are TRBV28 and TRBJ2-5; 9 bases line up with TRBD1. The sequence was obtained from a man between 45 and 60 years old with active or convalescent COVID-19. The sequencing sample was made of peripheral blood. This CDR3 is CASSLLGTGPQETQYF. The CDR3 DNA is TGTGCCAGCAGTTTATTGGGGACAGGGCCCCAAGAGACCCAGTACTTC.